Listed below are T cell receptor beta chains from one sample, sequenced in a study of T-cell reconstitution after alpha-beta-depleted transplantation in children. MiXCR was run by TCRdb on the PCR reads, yielding one entry per CDR3 protein. The sample has about 600,000 distinct CDR3 sequences; roughly 23% are singletons. The input for sequencing was PBMCs, mostly from graft donor cells, taken 360 days after TCRalphabeta/CD19-depleted stem cell transplant. The receptor source for this set is a boy in the first two years of life who had a stem cell transplant for acute myeloid leukemia, so the T cells may come from the graft donor. Each CDR3 is given with its conserved first and last residue. D genes are given only for firm matches. A row's size may be missing; if present it is once, few, many or a size class.

TRBJ2-3	-	-	TRBV5-1	CASSQASGTDTQYF	TGCGCCAGCAGCCAAGCCTCAGGGACAGATACGCAGTATTTT
TRBJ2-5	-	-	TRBV28	CASSLGGRGETQYF	TGTGCCAGCAGTTTGGGGGGGCGAGGGGAGACCCAGTACTTC
TRBJ1-5	TRBD1	few	TRBV20-1	CSAETGYGLQPQHF	TGCAGTGCTGAGACAGGGTACGGGCTCCAGCCCCAGCATTTT
TRBJ2-6	-	-	TRBV10-2	CASSVQLTRGSGANVLTF	TGCGCCAGCAGTGTCCAGCTGACTAGAGGCTCTGGGGCCAACGTCCTGACTTTC
TRBJ2-3	TRBD2	few	TRBV6-5	CASTRSGGGTDTQYF	TGTGCCAGCACCAGGAGCGGGGGGGGCACAGATACGCAGTATTTT
TRBJ2-2	-	many	TRBV19	CASSRQTSNTGELFF	TGTGCCAGTAGCCGCCAAACCTCGAACACCGGGGAGCTGTTTTTT
TRBJ2-1	TRBD2	-	TRBV6-1	CASSPMGTSWSNEQFF	TGTGCCAGCAGCCCAATGGGGACTAGCTGGTCCAATGAGCAGTTCTTC
TRBJ1-3	-	few	TRBV7-6	CASSLVDSVGNTIYF	TGTGCCAGCAGCTTAGTTGACAGTGTTGGAAACACCATATATTTT
TRBJ2-7	-	-	TRBV20-1	CSASSGLSYEQYF	TGCAGTGCTTCTTCGGGACTCTCCTACGAGCAGTACTTC
TRBJ2-2	-	-	TRBV7-9	CASHQTTYSNTGELFF	TGTGCCAGCCACCAGACTACATACTCGAACACCGGGGAGCTGTTTTTT
TRBJ2-1	-	many	TRBV7-9	CASSLPEGWADEQFF	TGTGCCAGCAGCCTACCAGAGGGGTGGGCAGATGAGCAGTTCTTC
TRBJ1-6	-	-	TRBV20-1	CSASSEQENSPLHF	TGCAGTGCTAGTTCGGAACAAGAGAATTCACCCCTCCACTTT
TRBJ2-1	TRBD1	few	TRBV29-1	CSVEDTGQGAVDEQFF	TGCAGCGTTGAAGATACGGGACAGGGGGCTGTAGATGAGCAGTTCTTC
TRBJ2-1	-	few	TRBV20-1	CCARPGTSLVNEQFF	TGCTGTGCTAGACCCGGGACCAGCCTTGTGAATGAGCAGTTCTTC
TRBJ1-1	TRBD1	many	TRBV20-1	CSADQGAPVEAFF	TGCAGTGCTGACCAGGGGGCCCCGGTTGAAGCTTTCTTT
TRBJ1-1	-	many	TRBV12-3/TRBV12-4	CASSLEDTEAFF	TGTGCCAGCAGCTTAGAAGACACTGAAGCTTTCTTT
TRBJ2-4	-	-	TRBV6-1	CASSEGKGGNIQYF	TGTGCCAGCAGTGAAGGGAAGGGGGGAAACATTCAGTACTTC
TRBJ2-1	TRBD2	many	TRBV4-3	CASSQDRLAGLYNEQFF	TGCGCCAGCAGCCAAGATCGGCTAGCGGGACTCTACAATGAGCAGTTCTTC
TRBJ2-1	-	many	TRBV28	CASSLLAGQEQFF	TGTGCCAGCAGTTTATTAGCCGGCCAGGAGCAGTTCTTC
TRBJ2-7	-	many	TRBV20-1	CSARAHFPQGPSSYEQYF	TGCAGTGCTAGAGCCCACTTTCCCCAGGGCCCTAGCTCCTACGAGCAGTACTTC
TRBJ1-5	-	few	TRBV15	CATSRDWRGTVNQPQHF	TGTGCCACCAGCAGAGATTGGCGTGGCACAGTTAATCAGCCCCAGCATTTT
TRBJ1-2	-	-	TRBV4-1	CASSQVEFDYGYTF	TGCGCCAGCAGCCAAGTTGAGTTCGACTATGGCTACACCTTC
TRBJ1-1	TRBD1	many	TRBV20-1	CSARGQGADTEAFF	TGCAGTGCTAGGGGTCAGGGGGCGGACACTGAAGCTTTCTTT
TRBJ2-1	-	-	TRBV5-6	CASRPTGAPSNEQFF	TGTGCCAGCAGACCCACAGGTGCTCCTAGCAATGAGCAGTTCTTC
TRBJ1-2	-	few	TRBV10-3	CAISDYGILSENGYTF	TGTGCCATCAGTGATTATGGGATCCTATCGGAGAATGGCTACACCTTC
TRBJ2-5	-	many	TRBV12-3/TRBV12-4	CASSFSLGETQYF	TGTGCCAGCAGTTTCAGCCTTGGGGAGACCCAGTACTTC
TRBJ2-3	-	many	TRBV7-2	CASSFDGGRTDTQYF	TGTGCCAGCAGCTTCGACGGGGGACGCACAGATACGCAGTATTTT
TRBJ1-6	-	-	TRBV15	CATSRQADNSPLHF	TGTGCCACCAGCAGACAGGCCGATAATTCACCCCTCCACTTT
TRBJ2-6	TRBD1	-	TRBV7-9	CASSLASGGNVLTF	TGTGCCAGCAGCTTAGCTTCAGGGGGCAACGTCCTGACTTTC
TRBJ1-6	-	many	TRBV4-1	CASSQDFGSSYNSPLHF	TGCGCCAGCAGCCAAGATTTTGGGAGCTCCTATAATTCACCCCTCCACTTT
TRBJ2-7	TRBD2	-	TRBV12-3/TRBV12-4	CASSFSGGNYEQYF	TGTGCCAGCAGTTTTAGCGGGGGGAACTACGAGCAGTACTTC
TRBJ1-2	-	many	TRBV29-1	CSVDRYTF	TGCAGCGTTGATCGCTACACCTTC
TRBJ2-1	-	many	TRBV12-3/TRBV12-4	CASSLAGRVEDNEQFF	TGTGCCAGCAGTTTAGCTGGCAGGGTGGAGGACAATGAGCAGTTCTTC
TRBJ2-7	-	few	TRBV25-1	CASSEFGSSYEQYF	TGTGCCAGCAGTGAATTTGGTTCCTCCTACGAGCAGTACTTC
TRBJ2-1	TRBD2	-	TRBV7-2	CASSLLGTSSNEQFF	TGTGCCAGCAGCTTACTGGGGACTAGCAGCAATGAGCAGTTCTTC
TRBJ2-3	-	many	TRBV7-7	CASSLGPSRQGTDTQYF	TGTGCCAGCAGCTTAGGGCCGTCTCGACAGGGCACAGATACGCAGTATTTT
TRBJ1-1	-	few	TRBV29-1	CSVEDPGQNTEAFF	TGCAGCGTTGAAGATCCCGGACAGAACACTGAAGCTTTCTTT
TRBJ2-3	TRBD2	-	TRBV12-3/TRBV12-4	CASRMRGDTDTQYF	TGTGCCAGCAGGATGCGGGGGGACACAGATACGCAGTATTTT
TRBJ2-6	TRBD1	-	TRBV7-9	CASSLVFLDRGSGANVLTF	TGTGCCAGCAGCTTAGTCTTCCTCGACAGGGGGTCTGGGGCCAACGTCCTGACTTTC
TRBJ1-4	-	-	TRBV9	CASSVGGGRDEKLFF	TGTGCCAGCAGCGTAGGAGGGGGGCGCGATGAAAAACTGTTTTTT
TRBJ1-2	-	-	TRBV20-1	CSAFRDILYGYTF	TGCAGTGCTTTCCGGGACATCCTCTATGGCTACACCTTC
TRBJ2-1	TRBD1	-	TRBV6-1	CASIIGTGAYNEQFF	TGTGCCAGCATCATCGGGACAGGGGCCTACAATGAGCAGTTCTTC
TRBJ2-1	-	many	TRBV6-2/TRBV6-3	CASNVRAYYNEQFF	TGTGCCAGCAACGTCCGTGCGTACTACAATGAGCAGTTCTTC
TRBJ1-1	-	-	TRBV4-1	CTSSHFYVVNTEAFF	TGCACCAGCAGCCACTTCTATGTGGTCAACACTGAAGCTTTCTTT
TRBJ2-1	-	many	TRBV27	CASSWRGEGYNEQFF	TGTGCCAGCAGTTGGAGAGGGGAAGGGTACAATGAGCAGTTCTTC
TRBJ2-1	TRBD2	-	TRBV4-2	CASSQAGGAYNEQFF	TGTGCCAGCAGCCAAGCGGGGGGGGCCTACAATGAGCAGTTCTTC
TRBJ1-5	-	-	TRBV7-2	CASSLRAGEYQPQHF	TGTGCCAGCAGCTTACGGGCAGGGGAGTATCAGCCCCAGCATTTT
TRBJ2-1	-	-	TRBV11-3	CASSRTRWGEQFF	TGTGCCAGCAGCCGAACTAGGTGGGGTGAGCAGTTCTTC
TRBJ1-2	-	-	TRBV24-1	CATSDWDGGGGYTF	TGTGCCACCAGTGATTGGGACGGCGGTGGGGGCTACACCTTC